These T cell receptor beta chains were read from a single sample in a study of T cell responses to AZD1222 COVID-19 vaccine. Produced via immunoSEQ multiplex PCR; TCRdb's table is partial and in-frame only. The table shows 150,000 to 200,000 clones, with roughly nine tenths occurring only once. The specimen comprised peripheral blood, sampled 28 days after the second AZD1222 dose. Receptors were obtained from an adult who received the AZD1222 COVID-19 vaccine. Each CDR3 is given with its conserved first and last residue. Fields, in order: D gene, J gene, clone size, V gene, CDR3 protein, CDR3 DNA. The D gene is left open where the match is weak. A row's size may be missing; if present it is once, few, many or a size class.

TRBD1	TRBJ1-5	once	TRBV6-6	CASSHPTGAANQPQHF	TGTGCCAGCAGTCACCCGACAGGGGCGGCCAATCAGCCCCAGCATTTT
-	TRBJ2-6	-	TRBV7-2	CASSLTGISGANVLTF	TGTGCCAGCAGCTTAACAGGGATCTCTGGGGCCAACGTCCTGACTTTC
-	TRBJ1-2	-	TRBV28	CASSSDLFLGYTF	TGTGCCAGCAGCTCGGACCTGTTTTTGGGCTACACCTTC
TRBD2	TRBJ2-1	-	TRBV7-2	CASSLGAGGNYNEQFF	TGTGCCAGCAGCTTAGGAGCGGGGGGAAACTACAATGAGCAGTTCTTC
-	TRBJ1-1	-	TRBV6-5	CASSSSGRGRTEAFF	TGTGCCAGCAGTTCCTCAGGTCGCGGGCGCACTGAAGCTTTCTTT
TRBD1	TRBJ2-7	-	TRBV6-1	CASSEGRTGYEQYF	TGTGCCAGCAGTGAAGGTAGGACAGGCTACGAGCAGTACTTC
-	TRBJ2-7	-	TRBV25-1	CASSVGSVLHEQYF	TGTGCCAGCAGTGTGGGTTCGGTTCTCCACGAGCAGTACTTC
TRBD1	TRBJ2-5	-	TRBV7-2	CASTGGPRGQTQYF	TGTGCCAGCACAGGGGGCCCCCGGGGCCAGACCCAGTACTTC
TRBD1	TRBJ2-2	-	TRBV24-1	CATRQGAGGELFF	TGTGCCACCAGACAGGGGGCCGGCGGGGAGCTGTTTTTT
-	TRBJ2-5	-	TRBV5-1	CASSLHETQYF	TGCGCCAGCAGCTTACACGAGACCCAGTACTTC
TRBD1	TRBJ1-5	-	TRBV6-4	CASSDTDRGRGNQPQHF	TGTGCCAGCAGTGATACCGACAGGGGGCGCGGTAATCAGCCCCAGCATTTT
-	TRBJ1-6	-	TRBV7-8	CASSLLTGGPISPLHF	TGTGCCAGCAGCTTGCTGACAGGAGGTCCCATTTCACCCCTCCACTTT
-	TRBJ2-7	-	TRBV5-4	CASSLDPDREGYF	TGTGCCAGCAGCTTGGATCCGGACAGGGAGGGTTACTTC
-	TRBJ1-5	-	TRBV9	CASSPSPGQPQHF	TGTGCCAGCAGCCCCAGTCCTGGTCAGCCCCAGCATTTT
-	TRBJ2-3	-	TRBV18	CASLRDLKDTQYF	TGTGCCAGCTTGCGAGACCTCAAAGATACGCAGTATTTT
TRBD2	TRBJ2-1	-	TRBV6-5	CASRPGLAEQFF	TGTGCCAGCAGGCCCGGACTAGCGGAGCAGTTCTTC
TRBD1	TRBJ1-2	-	TRBV9	CASSVDIGTGINGYTF	TGTGCCAGCAGCGTAGATATCGGGACAGGGATTAATGGCTACACCTTC
-	TRBJ1-4	-	TRBV15	CATSRDDGWEKLFF	TGTGCCACCAGCAGAGACGATGGGTGGGAAAAACTGTTTTTT
-	TRBJ2-1	-	TRBV9	CASNPEGRVSSYNEQFF	TGTGCCAGCAACCCTGAGGGGCGGGTGAGCTCCTACAATGAGCAGTTCTTC
-	TRBJ1-1	once	TRBV5-1	CASRTGGNTEAFF	TGCGCCAGCAGAACGGGAGGGAACACTGAAGCTTTCTTT
-	TRBJ2-7	-	TRBV10-3	CAISAPTRSEQYF	TGTGCCATCAGTGCCCCAACTAGATCCGAGCAGTACTTC
-	TRBJ1-4	-	TRBV6-1	CASSDPTRGPNEKLFF	TGTGCCAGCAGTGACCCCACCAGAGGGCCCAATGAAAAACTGTTTTTT
-	TRBJ2-2	-	TRBV7-7	CASSLVVSNTGELFF	TGTGCTAGCAGCTTAGTCGTGTCTAACACCGGGGAGCTGTTTTTT
-	TRBJ2-3	-	TRBV4-3	CASSRSLGTDTQYF	TGCGCCAGCAGCCGCAGCTTGGGCACAGATACGCAGTATTTT
-	TRBJ1-2	-	TRBV18	CASSQMGTVNYGYTF	TGTGCCAGCTCACAAATGGGGACGGTCAACTATGGCTACACCTTC
-	TRBJ1-3	-	TRBV6-5	CASSSLAFPHGNTIYF	TGTGCCAGCAGTTCTCTCGCCTTTCCGCATGGAAACACCATATATTTT
TRBD1	TRBJ1-2	-	TRBV5-4	CASSRQGAGVFYGYTF	TGTGCCAGTAGTAGACAGGGGGCGGGGGTATTCTATGGCTACACCTTC
-	TRBJ2-7	-	TRBV11-1	CASSLSAGRRTYEQYF	TGTGCCAGCAGCTTATCGGCAGGGAGAAGGACTTACGAGCAGTACTTC
TRBD1	TRBJ1-1	-	TRBV6-2/TRBV6-3	CASSYIGTGTFF	TGTGCCAGCAGTTACATCGGGACAGGGACTTTCTTT
-	TRBJ1-3	-	TRBV7-8	CASSLDIGSASGNTIYF	TGTGCCAGCAGCTTAGATATTGGGTCGGCGTCGGGAAACACCATATATTTT
TRBD2	TRBJ2-3	-	TRBV5-4	CATSTSDRGTQYF	TGTGCCACCTCGACTAGCGATCGGGGTACGCAGTATTTT
TRBD1	TRBJ1-3	-	TRBV3-1/TRBV3-2	CASSQDRGTGNTIYF	TGTGCCAGCAGCCAGGACAGGGGAACTGGAAACACCATATATTTT
-	TRBJ1-5	-	TRBV7-9	CASSGGTGHQPQHF	TGTGCCAGCAGCGGGGGAACCGGTCATCAGCCCCAGCATTTT
-	TRBJ2-5	-	TRBV7-9	CASSLAVAASVTQYF	TGTGCCAGCAGCTTAGCGGTGGCAGCCTCGGTGACCCAGTACTTC
-	TRBJ1-2	-	TRBV7-9	CASSLAGPERGYGYTF	TGTGCCAGCAGCTTAGCGGGCCCCGAAAGGGGATATGGCTACACCTTC
TRBD2	TRBJ2-1	-	TRBV20-1	CSASDPGLAGGPYNEQFF	TGCAGTGCTAGTGATCCGGGACTAGCGGGGGGACCCTACAATGAGCAGTTCTTC
-	TRBJ2-1	-	TRBV7-2	CASSLRPGPGNEQFF	TGTGCCAGCAGCTTAAGGCCCGGCCCCGGCAATGAGCAGTTCTTC
-	TRBJ1-3	-	TRBV30	CAWIPLGQPGNTIYF	TGTGCCTGGATCCCCCTCGGGCAGCCTGGAAACACCATATATTTT
-	TRBJ1-1	-	TRBV6-5	CASSSPSKIGEAFF	TGTGCCAGCAGCTCCCCCAGCAAGATCGGTGAAGCTTTCTTT
TRBD1	TRBJ1-1	-	TRBV5-1	CASSPLDRADAFF	TGCGCCAGCAGCCCCCTGGACAGGGCGGATGCTTTCTTT
-	TRBJ2-3	-	TRBV5-4	CASSLPRGATTDTQYF	TGTGCCAGCAGCTTACCCCGGGGAGCGACCACAGATACGCAGTATTTT
-	TRBJ1-2	-	TRBV4-3	CASSQGGGVFGGYTF	TGCGCCAGCAGCCAAGGAGGGGGGGTGTTCGGTGGCTACACCTTC
-	TRBJ1-3	-	TRBV3-1/TRBV3-2	CASSPRWRNSGNTIYF	TGTGCCAGCAGCCCAAGATGGCGTAACTCTGGAAACACCATATATTTT
TRBD1	TRBJ1-4	-	TRBV6-5	CASSPRTGNNEKLFF	TGTGCCAGCAGTCCTCGGACAGGCAATAATGAAAAACTGTTTTTT
-	TRBJ1-6	-	TRBV25-1	CASVKSSYNSPLHF	TGTGCCAGCGTCAAGAGCTCCTATAATTCACCCCTCCACTTT
TRBD2	TRBJ2-1	-	TRBV20-1	CSASTGTSVYNEQFF	TGCAGTGCTAGTACTGGGACTAGCGTCTACAATGAGCAGTTCTTC
-	TRBJ1-1	-	TRBV7-9	CASSLARGETEAFF	TGTGCCAGCAGCTTAGCTAGGGGGGAGACTGAAGCTTTCTTT
-	TRBJ1-6	once	TRBV19	CASSLLLWTNSPLHF	TGTGCCAGTAGTCTTCTGTTATGGACCAATTCACCCCTCCACTTT
-	TRBJ1-1	-	TRBV19	CASSPGYNTEAFF	TGTGCCAGTAGTCCAGGGTATAACACTGAAGCTTTCTTT
-	TRBJ1-4	-	TRBV5-6	CASSLIPATTNEKLFF	TGTGCCAGCAGCTTAATTCCAGCGACAACTAATGAAAAACTGTTTTTT
-	TRBJ2-5	-	TRBV30	CAWSPKGGWGETQYF	TGTGCCTGGAGTCCAAAAGGGGGTTGGGGAGAGACCCAGTACTTC
-	TRBJ1-3	-	TRBV4-3	CASSRTVLSGNTIYF	TGCGCCAGCAGCCGGACAGTCCTCTCTGGAAACACCATATATTTT